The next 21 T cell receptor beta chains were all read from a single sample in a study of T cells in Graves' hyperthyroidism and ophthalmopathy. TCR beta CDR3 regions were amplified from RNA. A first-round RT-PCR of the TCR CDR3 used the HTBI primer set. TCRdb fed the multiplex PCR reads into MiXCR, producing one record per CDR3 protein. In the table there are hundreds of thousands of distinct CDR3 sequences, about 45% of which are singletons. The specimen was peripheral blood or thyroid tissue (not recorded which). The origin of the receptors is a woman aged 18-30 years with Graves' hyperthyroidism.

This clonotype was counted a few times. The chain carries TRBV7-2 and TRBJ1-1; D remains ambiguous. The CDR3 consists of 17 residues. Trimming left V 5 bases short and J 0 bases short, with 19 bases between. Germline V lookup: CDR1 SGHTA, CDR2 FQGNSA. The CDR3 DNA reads TGTGCCAGCAGCCCGAGTATACAAGTCACAGTGAACACTGAAGCTTTCTTT. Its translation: CASSPSIQVTVNTEAFF.

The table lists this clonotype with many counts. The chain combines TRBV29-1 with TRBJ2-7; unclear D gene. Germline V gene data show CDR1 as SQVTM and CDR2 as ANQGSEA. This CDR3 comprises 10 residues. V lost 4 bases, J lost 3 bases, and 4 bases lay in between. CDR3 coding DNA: TGCAGCGTTGGAAACTACGAGCAGTACTTC. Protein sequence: CSVGNYEQYF.

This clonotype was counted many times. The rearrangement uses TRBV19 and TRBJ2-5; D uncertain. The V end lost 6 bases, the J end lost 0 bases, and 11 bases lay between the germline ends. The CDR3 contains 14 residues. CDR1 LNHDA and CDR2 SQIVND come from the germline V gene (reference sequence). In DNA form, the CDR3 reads TGTGCCAGTAGGCAGGAGCAGTACCAAGAGACCCAGTACTTC. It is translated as CASRQEQYQETQYF.

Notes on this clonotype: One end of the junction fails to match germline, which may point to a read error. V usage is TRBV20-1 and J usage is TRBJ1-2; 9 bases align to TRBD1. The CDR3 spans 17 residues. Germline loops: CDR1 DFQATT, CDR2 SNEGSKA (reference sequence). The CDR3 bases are TGCAGTGCTGGAGAAAACAGGGGGCAACAGCCCAACTATGGCTACACCTTC. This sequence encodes CSAGENRGQQPNYGYTF.

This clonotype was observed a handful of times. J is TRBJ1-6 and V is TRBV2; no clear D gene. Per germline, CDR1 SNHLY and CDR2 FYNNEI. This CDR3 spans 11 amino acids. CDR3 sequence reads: CASAFDSPLHF. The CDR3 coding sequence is TGTGCTAGCGCCTTTGATTCACCCCTCCACTTT.

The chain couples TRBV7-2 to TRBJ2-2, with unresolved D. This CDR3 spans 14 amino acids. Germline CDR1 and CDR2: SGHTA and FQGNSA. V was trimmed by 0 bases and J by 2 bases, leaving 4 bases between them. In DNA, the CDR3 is TGTGCCAGCAGCTTAGCGGACAACACCGGGGAGCTGTTTTTT. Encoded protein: CASSLADNTGELFF.

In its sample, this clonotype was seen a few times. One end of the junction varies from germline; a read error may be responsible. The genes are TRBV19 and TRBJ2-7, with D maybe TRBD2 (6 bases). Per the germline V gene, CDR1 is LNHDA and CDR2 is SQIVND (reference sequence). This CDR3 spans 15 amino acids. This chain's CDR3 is CASSMESGLTYVQYF. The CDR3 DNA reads TGTGCCAGTAGTATGGAATCGGGACTGACCTACGTGCAGTACTTC.

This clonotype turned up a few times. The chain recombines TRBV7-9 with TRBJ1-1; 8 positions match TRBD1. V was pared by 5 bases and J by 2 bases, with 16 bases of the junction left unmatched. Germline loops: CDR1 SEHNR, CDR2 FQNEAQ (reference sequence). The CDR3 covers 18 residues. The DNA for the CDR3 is TGTGCCAGCAGCCAGGTGGCGCCCTCCGGGACAGGTAACACTGAAGCTTTCTTT. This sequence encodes CASSQVAPSGTGNTEAFF.

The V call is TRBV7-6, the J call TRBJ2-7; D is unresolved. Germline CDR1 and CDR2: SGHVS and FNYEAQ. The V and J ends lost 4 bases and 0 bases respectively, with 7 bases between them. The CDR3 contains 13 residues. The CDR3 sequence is CASSSEDSYEQYF. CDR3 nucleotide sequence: TGTGCCAGCAGCTCTGAAGACTCCTACGAGCAGTACTTC.

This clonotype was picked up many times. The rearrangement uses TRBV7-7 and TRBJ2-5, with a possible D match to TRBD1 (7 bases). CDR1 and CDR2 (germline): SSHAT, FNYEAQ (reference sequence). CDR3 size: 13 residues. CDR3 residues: CASGTGVGETQYF. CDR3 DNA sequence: TGTGCTAGCGGTACAGGGGTTGGGGAGACCCAGTACTTC.

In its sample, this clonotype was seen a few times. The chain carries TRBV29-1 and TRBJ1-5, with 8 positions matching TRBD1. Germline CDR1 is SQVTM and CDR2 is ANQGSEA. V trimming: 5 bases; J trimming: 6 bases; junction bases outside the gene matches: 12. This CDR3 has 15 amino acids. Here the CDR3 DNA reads TGCAGCGTTTGGCCTGGGGAGGACAGGGTTCAGCCCCAGCATTTT. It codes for CSVWPGEDRVQPQHF.

CDR3 DNA sequence: TGTGCCAGCAGAGAGACCCCGACAGAAATGACCTACGAGCAGTACTTC. Its protein product is CASRETPTEMTYEQYF. V is TRBV25-1 and J is TRBJ2-7; a weak D match, TRBD1 (5 bases). Germline loops: CDR1 MGHDK, CDR2 SYGVNS. V lost 6 bases and J lost 2, with 20 bases in between. The CDR3 is 16 residues long.

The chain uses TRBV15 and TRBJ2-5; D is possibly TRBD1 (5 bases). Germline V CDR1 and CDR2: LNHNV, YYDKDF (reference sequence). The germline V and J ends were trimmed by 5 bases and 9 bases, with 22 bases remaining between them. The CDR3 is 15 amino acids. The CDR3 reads CATSVPGNSNQPQYF. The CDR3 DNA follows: TGTGCCACCAGCGTGCCAGGGAATAGCAATCAGCCCCAGTACTTC.

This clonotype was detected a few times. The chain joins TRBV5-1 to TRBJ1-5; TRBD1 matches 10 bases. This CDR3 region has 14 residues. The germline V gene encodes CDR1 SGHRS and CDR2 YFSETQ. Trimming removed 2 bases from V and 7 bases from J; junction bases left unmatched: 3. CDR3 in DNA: TGCGCCAGCAGCTTATGGACAGGGGGACAGCCCCAGCATTTT. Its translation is CASSLWTGGQPQHF. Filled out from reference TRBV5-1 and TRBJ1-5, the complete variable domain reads KAGVTQTPRYLIKTRGQQVTLSCSPISGHRSVSWYQQTPGQGLQFLFEYFSETQRNKGNFPGRFSGRQFSNSRSEMNVSTLELGDSALYLCASSLWTGGQPQHFGDGTRLSIL.

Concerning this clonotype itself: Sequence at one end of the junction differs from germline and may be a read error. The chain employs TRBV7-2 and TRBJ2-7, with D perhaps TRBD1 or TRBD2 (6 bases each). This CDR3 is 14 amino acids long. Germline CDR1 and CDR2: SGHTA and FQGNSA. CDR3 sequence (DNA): TGTGCCGGCAGCTTAGAGGGGGGCTCCTACGAGCAGTACTTC. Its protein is CAGSLEGGSYEQYF.

Here the CDR3 reads CASSYARGSNQPQHF. Written as DNA, the CDR3 is TGTGCCAGCAGTTACGCCAGGGGCAGCAATCAGCCCCAGCATTTT. The chain combines TRBV6-2 or TRBV6-3 with TRBJ1-5; possibly TRBD1 for D (6 bases). This CDR3 is built from 15 residues. CDR1 MNHEY and CDR2 SVGEGT come from the germline V gene. V was trimmed by 2 bases and J by 1 base, leaving 9 bases between them.

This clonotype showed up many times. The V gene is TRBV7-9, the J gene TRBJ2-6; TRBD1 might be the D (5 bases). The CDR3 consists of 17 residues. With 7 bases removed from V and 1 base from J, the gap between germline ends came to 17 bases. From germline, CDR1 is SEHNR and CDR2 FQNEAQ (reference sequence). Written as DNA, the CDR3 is TGTGCCAGCATACCCGTGGACAAGGCATCTGGGGCCAACGTCCTGACTTTC. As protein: CASIPVDKASGANVLTF.

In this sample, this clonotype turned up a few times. CDR3: CASSLVVAFGSYTF. For the CDR3, the DNA is TGTGCCAGCAGTTTAGTAGTAGCCTTCGGAAGCTACACCTTC. J is TRBJ1-2 and V is TRBV12-3 or TRBV12-4; no clear D. The CDR3 has 14 residues. V was shortened by 1 base and J by 9 bases, with 15 bases between the two germline ends.

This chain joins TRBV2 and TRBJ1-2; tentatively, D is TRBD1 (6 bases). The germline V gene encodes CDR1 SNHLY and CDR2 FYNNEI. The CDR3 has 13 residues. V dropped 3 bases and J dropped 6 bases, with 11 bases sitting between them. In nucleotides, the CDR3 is TGTGCCAGCAGTGATCTGGGGGCGCATGGCTACACCTTC. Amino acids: CASSDLGAHGYTF.

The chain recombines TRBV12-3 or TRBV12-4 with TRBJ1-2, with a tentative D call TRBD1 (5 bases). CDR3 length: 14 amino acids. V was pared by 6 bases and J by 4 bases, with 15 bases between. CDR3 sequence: CASSQPGPPYGYTF. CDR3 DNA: TGTGCCAGCAGCCAACCGGGACCCCCCTATGGCTACACCTTC.

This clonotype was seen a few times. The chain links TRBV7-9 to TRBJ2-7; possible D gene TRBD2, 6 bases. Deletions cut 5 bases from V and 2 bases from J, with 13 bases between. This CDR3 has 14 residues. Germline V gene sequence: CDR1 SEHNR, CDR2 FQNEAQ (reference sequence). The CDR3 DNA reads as TGTGCCAGCAGCCCATTAGCGGCTGCCTACGAGCAGTACTTC. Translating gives CASSPLAAAYEQYF.